This TCR beta chain derives from a study of graft-versus-host responses after intestinal transplantation. About the study: Anti-thymocyte globulin induction preceded about 3 years of tacrolimus and steroid maintenance in all recipients.

Study outcomes and limitations: Elevated graft-versus-host to host-versus-graft clonal ratios in allografts were recorded for patients with graft-donor T cell macrochimerism.

Clones were read by immunoSEQ multiplex PCR, and TCRdb kept only the in-frame ones, dropping some. Of 20,000 or so clones in the sample, roughly four fifths were seen once. The CDR3 spans 15 residues. Per germline, CDR1 LNHDA and CDR2 SQIVND (reference sequence). Trimming at V came to 6 bases and at J to 0 bases, leaving 3 bases not matched to a gene. This clone was recorded only once. As yet, its antigen is unknown. The chain combines TRBV19 with TRBJ2-1, with TRBD2 identical over 9 bases. This TCR was recovered from a human patient who received an intestinal transplant, so some T cells may come from the graft donor. Material: PBMCs, obtained 14 days after transplant. CDR3 residues: CASSRSGSSYNEQFF. CDR3 in DNA: TGTGCCAGTAGCCGTAGCGGGAGCTCCTACAATGAGCAGTTCTTC.